Below, 14 T cell receptor beta chains from the same sample are listed, as sequenced in a study of T cell clonality in common variable immunodeficiency. Clones were read by immunoSEQ multiplex PCR, and TCRdb kept only the in-frame ones, dropping some. The table lists roughly 42,000 clones, with no singletons. The sequenced material came from peripheral blood mononuclear cells. The receptor source for this set is a person between 18 and 75 years old in good health.

A few counts support this clone. Read sequence stops 3 residues before the CDR3 end, and the germline J gene provides the missing end. The V call is TRBV18, the J call TRBJ1-1; D is perhaps TRBD1 (5 bases). Germline CDR1 and CDR2: KGHSH and LQKENI. The CDR3 runs 12 residues. The germline V and J ends were trimmed by 8 bases and 0 bases, with 7 bases remaining between them. This CDR3 reads CASRGVNTEAFF. Partial CDR3 DNA: TGTGCCAGCCGAGGGGTGAACACTGAA. The variable domain in full, completed from reference TRBV18 and TRBJ1-1, reads NAGVMQNPRHLVRRRGQEARLRCSPMKGHSHVYWYRQLPEEGLKFMVYLQKENIIDESGMPKERFSAEFPKEGPSILRIQQVVRGDSAAYFCASRGVNTEAFFGQGTRLTVV.

This clone was counted at least ten times. Coverage ceases 3 residues before the CDR3 finishes, and the germline J gene fills in the end. The chain combines TRBV7-6 with TRBJ2-7, with unresolved D. The CDR3 has 13 residues. Trimming removed 0 bases at V and 2 bases at J, with 5 bases between. Germline V gene lookup returns CDR1 SGHVS and CDR2 FNYEAQ. CDR3 DNA (partial): TGTGCCAGCAGCTTAGCAGCTACCTACGAG. Protein: CASSLAATYE. Given in full, the CDR3 is CASSLAATYEQYF.

This clone has ten or more counts. The read gets to within 3 residues of the CDR3 end, and the germline J gene fills in the rest. The V gene is TRBV20-1, the J gene TRBJ1-6; D is possibly TRBD1 (6 bases). Germline V lookup: CDR1 DFQATT, CDR2 SNEGSKA (reference sequence). Between the trimmed V and J ends, which lost 1 base and 6 bases, there was a span of 13 bases. CDR3 size: 15 residues. The CDR3 region is CSARVGALGNSPLHF. The CDR3 bases that were read are TGCAGTGCTAGAGTGGGGGCGCTGGGTAATTCACCC.

This clone was counted between two and nine times. The DNA ends 3 residues before the CDR3 does, and the rest of the CDR3 is filled in from the germline J gene. The V call is TRBV7-2, the J call TRBJ2-5; the match to TRBD1 covers 7 bases. The CDR3 has 15 amino acids. Germline CDR1 is SGHTA and CDR2 is FQGNSA. Trimming cost V 5 bases and J 2 bases; bases outside gene matches: 8. The part of the CDR3 DNA that was read is TGTGCCAGCAGCCCCCGGACAGGAACTCAAGAGACC. Its translation: CASSPRTGTQET. The full CDR3 reads CASSPRTGTQETQYF. Together with reference TRBV7-2 and TRBJ2-5, the CDR3 gives the full variable domain: GAGVSQSPSNKVTEKGKDVELRCDPISGHTALYWYRQSLGQGLEFLIYFQGNSAPDKSGLPSDRFSAERTGGSVSTLTIQRTQQEDSAVYLCASSPRTGTQETQYFGPGTRLLVL.

Concerning this clone itself: Read coverage stops 3 residues before the CDR3 terminus; the germline J gene supplies the remainder. The rearrangement joins TRBV6-1 to TRBJ1-2; D not resolved. CDR1 is MNHNS, CDR2 SASEGT, per germline. The CDR3 has 14 amino acids. The CDR3 here is CASSAVWSTDTYTF. The part of the CDR3 DNA that was read is TGTGCCAGCAGTGCGGTTTGGAGCACAGATACC.

This clone was seen only a few times. This could be a read error, since a much larger clone is one nucleotide away. Read sequence stops 3 residues before the CDR3 end, and the germline J gene provides the missing end. The chain links TRBV19 to TRBJ2-3; D may be TRBD1 (5 bases). The length of the CDR3 is 15 residues. CDR1 LNHDA and CDR2 SQIVND come from the germline V gene (reference sequence). The CDR3 loop is CASSTQKGANQPQYF. The CDR3 DNA, read in part, is TGTGCCAGTAGTACGCAGAAAGGGGCGAATCAGCCG.

This clone came up many times. The read terminates 3 residues ahead of where the CDR3 ends, so the germline J gene completes it. The same CDR3 is also encoded by other DNA sequences in this sample. J is TRBJ2-5 and V is TRBV5-1; no definite D call. Trimming left V 0 bases short and J 2 bases short, with 8 bases between. The CDR3 is made up of 14 amino acids. Germline V gene data show CDR1 as SGHRS and CDR2 as YFSETQ. The CDR3 here is CASSLDSRQETQYF. The sequenced CDR3 bases are TGCGCCAGCAGCTTGGACAGCCGTCAAGAGACC.

This clone showed up many times. Coverage ceases 3 residues before the CDR3 finishes, and the germline J gene fills in the end. The rearrangement joins TRBV27 to TRBJ1-4; D might be TRBD1 (6 bases). The germline V and J ends were trimmed by 8 bases and 3 bases, with 16 bases remaining between them. Germline V CDR1 and CDR2: MNHEY, SMNVEV (reference sequence). The CDR3 length is 15 residues. The part of the CDR3 DNA that was read is TGTGCCAGCGCCCTTCTGGACAGACCTAATGAAAAA. Translation gives CASALLDRPNEK. The whole CDR3 sequence reads CASALLDRPNEKLFF.

This clone was picked up many times. The read is 3 residues too short to cover the CDR3 end, so that end is filled in from the germline J gene. The chain recombines TRBV7-6 with TRBJ1-1, with TRBD1 identical over 8 bases. Germline CDR1 and CDR2: SGHVS and FNYEAQ. The CDR3 loop spans 15 amino acids. The sequenced CDR3 bases are TGTGCCAGCAGCTTACATCTTCAGGACAGGGTAAAA. This encodes CASSLHLQDRVK. The whole CDR3 region reads CASSLHLQDRVKAFF.

This clone was found many times. The read terminates 3 residues ahead of where the CDR3 ends, so the germline J gene completes it. The chain uses TRBV19 and TRBJ2-1; 15 bases fit TRBD2. V was clipped by 11 bases and J by 1 base; unmatched bases: 3. CDR3 length: 15 residues. Germline CDR1 reads LNHDA; CDR2 reads SQIVND (reference sequence). The sequenced part of the CDR3 DNA is TGTGCCTCGGGACTAGCGGGAGGATCCTACAATGAG. Translation: CASGLAGGSYNE. The CDR3 reads in full as CASGLAGGSYNEQFF.

This clone was seen at least ten times. The observed sequence ends 3 residues before the CDR3 terminus, with the missing tail filled in from the germline J gene. V gene TRBV20-1 combines with J gene TRBJ2-1; 7 nucleotides agree with TRBD2. CDR3 size: 16 residues. The germline CDR1 and CDR2 sequences are DFQATT and SNEGSKA (reference sequence). With V trimmed by 0 bases and J by 3 bases, 8 bases remained unmatched. Incomplete CDR3 DNA: TGCAGTGCTAGAGATTCGGAGCGGGATCTCTACAATGAG. This translates into CSARDSERDLYNE. The entire CDR3 protein reads CSARDSERDLYNEQFF.

There are many counts of this clone. The sequenced CDR3 bases are TGCGCCAGCAGCTCCGGACAGGCTGGAAACACC. Translation: CASSSGQAGNT. The complete CDR3 reads CASSSGQAGNTIYF. This sequence joins TRBV5-1 and TRBJ1-3; 7 nucleotides match TRBD1. The CDR3 extends 3 residues past the end of the read, so its final part is completed from the germline J gene. V dropped 3 bases and J dropped 2; count of bases not matched to a gene: 2. Germline loops: CDR1 SGHRS, CDR2 YFSETQ. This CDR3 is 14 amino acids long.

This clone has more than one count but fewer than ten. The DNA ends 3 residues before the CDR3 does, and the rest of the CDR3 is filled in from the germline J gene. The chain combines TRBV7-6 with TRBJ2-7; possibly TRBD1 for D (5 bases). Germline V gene lookup returns CDR1 SGHVS and CDR2 FNYEAQ. CDR3 size: 12 residues. V lost 1 base and J 6 bases, leaving 7 bases between the germline ends. The covered CDR3 bases are TGTGCCAGCAGCTTAGACAGGACCGAG. Its protein is CASSLDRTE. The full CDR3 is CASSLDRTEQYF.

This clone was observed many times. The read stops 3 residues short of the end of the CDR3; the missing end is completed from the germline J gene. The rearrangement links TRBV18 to TRBJ1-1; 8 bases map to TRBD1. CDR1 KGHSH and CDR2 LQKENI come from the germline V gene. The CDR3 is 16 residues long. J was trimmed by 3 bases and V by 1 base; bases with no gene match: 7. The sequenced part of the CDR3 DNA is TGTGCCAGCTCACCACGGGACAGGATCGTTGACACTGAA. It specifies CASSPRDRIVDTE. From start to end, the CDR3 is CASSPRDRIVDTEAFF.